This TCR beta chain was recorded in a study of blood T cell repertoires in COVID-19. Allocation to cohorts depended on clinical history reported by the participants. The J segment lost 5 bases and the V segment lost 2 bases, leaving 1 base of the junction unmatched. This CDR3 is 14 amino acids long. Looked up from germline, CDR1 is SGHVS and CDR2 is FNYEAQ. In the original workflow: Amplification of reference gene primers was used by the study to estimate nucleated cell counts. Here immunoSEQ multiplex PCR was the method, and the copy in TCRdb shows in-frame clones only, minus some. Clone size and V and J calls were adopted from that table, with D and trimming inferred from the DNA. Of around 280,000 clones in the sample, nearly 90% were seen once.

The receptor's source is a woman aged 18-30 years with acute COVID-19. Sequenced: PBMCs or T cells enriched from blood (not recorded which). J is TRBJ2-1 and V is TRBV7-6, with TRBD2 matching over 9 bases. CDR3 DNA sequence: TGTGCCAGCAGCTTAACTAGCGGGCACAATGAGCAGTTCTTC. Its translation is CASSLTSGHNEQFF.